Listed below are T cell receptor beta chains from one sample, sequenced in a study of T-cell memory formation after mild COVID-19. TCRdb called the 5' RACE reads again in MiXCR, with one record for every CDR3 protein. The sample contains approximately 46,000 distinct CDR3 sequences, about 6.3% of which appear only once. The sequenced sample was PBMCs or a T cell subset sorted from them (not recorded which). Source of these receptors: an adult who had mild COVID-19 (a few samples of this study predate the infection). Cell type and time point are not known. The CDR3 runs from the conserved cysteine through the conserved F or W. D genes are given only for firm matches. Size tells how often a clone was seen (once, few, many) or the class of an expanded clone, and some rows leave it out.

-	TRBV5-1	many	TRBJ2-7	CASSDKVGGEQYF	TGCGCCAGCAGCGATAAGGTCGGGGGCGAGCAGTACTTC
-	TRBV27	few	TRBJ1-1	CASSLHTAGGAFF	TGTGCCAGCAGTTTGCACACAGCGGGGGGAGCTTTCTTT
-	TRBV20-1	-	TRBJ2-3	CSARVTAGLGQYF	TGCAGTGCTAGAGTTACAGCGGGCCTAGGGCAGTATTTT
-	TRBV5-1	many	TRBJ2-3	CASKDVRAGDTQYF	TGCGCCAGCAAGGATGTCAGGGCAGGAGATACGCAGTATTTT
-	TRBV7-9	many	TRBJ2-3	CASSLASAFGDTQYF	TGTGCCAGCAGCTTAGCGAGCGCTTTTGGAGATACGCAGTATTTT
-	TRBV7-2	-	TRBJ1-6	CASSYSTTYNSPLHF	TGTGCCAGCAGCTATAGTACCACCTATAATTCACCCCTCCACTTT
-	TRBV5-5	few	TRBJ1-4	CASSSGRVASNEKLFF	TGTGCCAGCAGCTCCGGCAGGGTGGCGTCTAATGAAAAACTGTTTTTT
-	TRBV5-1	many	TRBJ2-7	CASSLVTGNPYEQYF	TGCGCCAGCAGCTTGGTTACAGGGAACCCCTACGAGCAGTACTTC
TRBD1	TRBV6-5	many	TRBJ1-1	CASRDRAGTEAFF	TGTGCCAGCAGAGACAGGGCCGGCACTGAAGCTTTCTTT
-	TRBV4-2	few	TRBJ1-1	CASSQDSTNTEAFF	TGTGCCAGCAGCCAAGATTCAACGAACACTGAAGCTTTCTTT
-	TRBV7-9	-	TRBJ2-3	CASSTPARDTQYF	TGTGCCAGCAGCACCCCGGCCAGGGATACGCAGTATTTT
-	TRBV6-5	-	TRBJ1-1	CASRGWVTGGTEAFF	TGTGCCAGCAGGGGATGGGTGACGGGGGGCACTGAAGCTTTCTTT
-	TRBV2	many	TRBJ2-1	CASSGALGGNEQFF	TGTGCCAGCAGTGGGGCCCTAGGGGGGAATGAGCAGTTCTTC
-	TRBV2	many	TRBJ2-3	CASSGLSGADTQYF	TGTGCCAGCAGTGGTCTTAGCGGCGCAGATACGCAGTATTTT
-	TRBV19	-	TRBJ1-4	CASSILPEATNEKLFF	TGTGCCAGTAGTATTCTTCCAGAAGCAACTAATGAAAAACTGTTTTTT
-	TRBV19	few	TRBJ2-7	CASSGAASYEQYF	TGTGCCAGTAGTGGTGCGGCCTCCTACGAGCAGTACTTC
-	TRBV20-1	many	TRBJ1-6	CSARVGQTNSPLHF	TGCAGTGCTAGAGTAGGACAGACGAATTCACCCCTCCACTTT
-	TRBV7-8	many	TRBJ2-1	CASNQGGGYNEQFF	TGTGCCAGCAATCAGGGGGGAGGGTACAATGAGCAGTTCTTC
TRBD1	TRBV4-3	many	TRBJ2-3	CASSRNSGTGITDTQYF	TGCGCCAGCAGCCGTAACTCCGGGACAGGGATCACAGATACGCAGTATTTT
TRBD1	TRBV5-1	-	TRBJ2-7	CASSLEGQGSDEQYF	TGCGCCAGCAGCTTGGAGGGACAGGGGAGTGACGAGCAGTACTTC
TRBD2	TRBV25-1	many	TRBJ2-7	CASSEGLATYEQYF	TGTGCCAGCAGTGAGGGACTAGCGACCTACGAGCAGTACTTC
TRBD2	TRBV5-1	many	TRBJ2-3	CASRWSSGPTDTQYF	TGCGCCAGCAGATGGTCTAGCGGCCCCACAGATACGCAGTATTTT
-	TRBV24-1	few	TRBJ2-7	CATSDQNNREQYF	TGTGCCACCAGTGACCAGAACAACAGGGAGCAGTACTTC
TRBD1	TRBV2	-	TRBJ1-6	CASSPDRGRSPLHF	TGTGCCAGCAGCCCGGACAGGGGGCGATCACCCCTCCACTTT
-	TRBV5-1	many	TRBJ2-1	CASSTESYNEQFF	TGCGCCAGCAGTACAGAGTCCTACAATGAGCAGTTCTTC
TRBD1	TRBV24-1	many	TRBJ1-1	CATSETGITEAFF	TGTGCCACCAGCGAGACAGGGATCACTGAAGCTTTCTTT
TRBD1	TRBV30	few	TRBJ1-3	CAWSVLGTAFSGNTIYF	TGTGCCTGGAGTGTACTGGGGACAGCCTTCTCTGGAAACACCATATATTTT
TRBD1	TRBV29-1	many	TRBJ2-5	CSGGTDQETQYF	TGCAGCGGTGGGACAGACCAAGAGACCCAGTACTTC
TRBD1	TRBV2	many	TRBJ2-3	CASSRTGGTDTQYF	TGTGCCAGCAGCCGGACAGGGGGCACAGATACGCAGTATTTT
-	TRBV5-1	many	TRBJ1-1	CASSSRSGRAEAFF	TGCGCCAGCAGCTCCCGGTCGGGGAGAGCTGAAGCTTTCTTT
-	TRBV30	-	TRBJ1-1	CAWSTWKNTEAFF	TGTGCCTGGAGTACGTGGAAGAACACTGAAGCTTTCTTT